This T cell receptor beta chain was observed in a study of CD8 T cells in Susac syndrome. There are 17 residues in the CDR3. From germline, CDR1 is MRHNA and CDR2 SNTAGT. Germline trimming cut 3 bases from V and 0 bases from J; bases unmatched to any gene: 8. Roughly 0.45 to 1 ug RNA was reverse transcribed with random hexamers. TCRdb called the immunoSEQ multiplex PCR reads again in MiXCR, with one record for every CDR3 protein. The sample includes about 440,000 distinct CDR3 sequences, more than 80% of them seen just once. V is TRBV6-4 and J is TRBJ1-2; the match to TRBD1 covers 9 bases. Sequencing was performed on CD8+ T cells from PBMCs. This sequence originates from a human donor with multiple sclerosis. CDR3 coding DNA: TGTGCCAGCAGTGAAGGACAGGGGTTCAACTCTAACTATGGCTACACCTTC. Translating it yields CASSEGQGFNSNYGYTF.